The source of this T cell receptor beta chain is a study of PD-1 blockade in classical Hodgkin lymphoma. To note about this clone: Its antigen is still unknown.

Losses at the gene ends were 1 base for V and 8 bases for J; bases not matched to a gene: 3. Germline assignment: CDR1 MNHEY and CDR2 SVGAGI. This CDR3 contains 13 residues. Libraries were prepared by immunoSEQ multiplex PCR; TCRdb keeps only in-frame clonotypes and omits some of them. This table has fewer than 80,000 clones, about two thirds appearing once. All patients relapsed after autologous stem cell transplantation, and brentuximab vedotin exposure varied. Notes on the study in general: It was CD4+ TCR diversity, not CD8+, that rose significantly by C4D1. Diversity similar to that of newly diagnosed patients was seen at baseline in complete responders. When nivolumab was started under 1 year after ASCT, patients were excluded.

This chain joins TRBV6-5 and TRBJ2-3, with TRBD1 matching 7 bases. This clonotype was sampled from a human donor with classical Hodgkin lymphoma. Sequencing was performed on peripheral blood mononuclear cells (PBMCs), taken before the second cycle of nivolumab. CDR3 DNA sequence: TGTGCCAGCAGTTACTATCCAGGGGGTACGCAGTATTTT. It translates to CASSYYPGGTQYF.